This TCR beta chain was recovered during a study of blood T cell repertoires in COVID-19. The overall study: Material from acute and convalescent COVID-19 was sourced from the United States, Italy and Spain. Sample material is recorded as cDNA or gDNA derived from T cells, B-cell-depleted T cells, or PBMCs.

Original handling: Reference gene primer amplification yielded estimated nucleated cell counts. Assay: immunoSEQ multiplex PCR; the TCRdb copy retains only in-frame clones and omits some. The V and J calls and clone size were taken over from that table, and D and trimming were inferred from the DNA. The table shows 55,000 to 90,000 clones, with more than 70% occurring only once. V lost 2 bases, J lost 5 bases, and 6 bases stayed unmatched. The germline gives CDR1 LGHNA, CDR2 YSLEER. The CDR3 is 15 residues long. Sequencing was carried out using peripheral blood. The chain employs TRBV4-3 and TRBJ1-2; 9 bases match TRBD1. The receptor's source is a woman aged 80 or over with active or convalescent COVID-19. Here the CDR3 DNA reads TGCGCCAGCAGCCAAAGGTACAGGGGGCTTTATGGCTACACCTTC. This translates into CASSQRYRGLYGYTF.